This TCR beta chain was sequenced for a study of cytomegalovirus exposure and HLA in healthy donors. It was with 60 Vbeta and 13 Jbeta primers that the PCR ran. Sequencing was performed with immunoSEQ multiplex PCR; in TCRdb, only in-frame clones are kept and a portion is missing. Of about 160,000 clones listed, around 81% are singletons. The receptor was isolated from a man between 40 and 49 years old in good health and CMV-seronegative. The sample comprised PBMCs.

This CDR3 reads CASSDSRETGELFF. DNA of the CDR3: TGTGCCAGCAGTGACTCGAGGGAAACCGGGGAGCTGTTTTTT. V usage is TRBV6-4 and J usage is TRBJ2-2; tentative D call: TRBD2 (5 bases). Between the trimmed V and J ends, which lost 0 bases and 5 bases, there was a span of 7 bases. The CDR3 totals 14 residues. CDR1 MRHNA and CDR2 SNTAGT come from the germline V gene.